The rows below give T cell receptor beta chains drawn from one sample of a study of blood T cell repertoires in COVID-19. Assay: immunoSEQ multiplex PCR; the TCRdb copy retains only in-frame clones and omits some. Of around 220,000 clones listed, less than 90% are singletons. The sample consisted of peripheral blood. The receptors stem from a woman aged 45-65 years with acute or convalescent COVID-19. Both conserved end residues are trimmed from each CDR3. Fields, in order: V gene, CDR3 protein.

>TRBV7-2
ASSFSGATGNTIY
>TRBV27
ASTLTRGTEAF
>TRBV6-1
ASSEVQGWTEAF
>TRBV12-3/TRBV12-4
ASRSADEKLF
>TRBV7-8
ASSSGGDYGYT
>TRBV24-1
ATSEAGRSGGNQPQH
>TRBV27
ASSFRQGNTEAF
>TRBV4-3
ASSQDGPGDEDTQY
>TRBV9
ASSVASGAYNEQF
>TRBV5-1
ATGTGAASTDTQY
>TRBV7-2
ASSPVGTPTYEQY
>TRBV19
ASSSGLAGLTDTQY
>TRBV6-5
ASSQTGQSYEQY
>TRBV10-2
ASSDVRAGNTIY
>TRBV9
ASSDPGANSGNTIY
>TRBV20-1
SASFNTEAF
>TRBV7-8
ASSFFPAVGTDTQY
>TRBV7-8
ASSLTGGIVPYEQY
>TRBV4-1
ASSPGEVDYGYT
>TRBV14
ASSPLLAGDQETQY
>TRBV6-4
ANLGTGVKNPTWEQY
>TRBV4-3
ASSHVRDRGLDTQY
>TRBV18
ASSHSRGPIQY
>TRBV10-3
AISESVGAETQY
>TRBV5-5
ASSTGANYGYT
>TRBV10-2
ASGRGGEQY
>TRBV7-2
ASSFGSLAYEQY
>TRBV11-3
ASSLLTGGHDTEAF
>TRBV5-6
ASSFLGTDNEQF
>TRBV6-5
ASSHRGLGANVLT
>TRBV2
ASRRRGITNEKLF